This T cell receptor (beta chain) was observed in a study of cytomegalovirus exposure and HLA in healthy donors. The study's findings and limits: Cytomegalovirus association was assigned to approximately 160 TCR beta chains. Later findings reportedly placed an Asian-associated ancestry cluster below the approximately 670-donor mean for N-insertions. Later on, an analysis found that several of the most significant clusters appeared to be linked to common viral pathogens, which included parvovirus B19.

This PCR relied on a set of 60 Vbeta primers and 13 Jbeta primers. Sequencing was performed with immunoSEQ multiplex PCR; in TCRdb, only in-frame clones are kept and a portion is missing. Here the sample spans 150,000 to 200,000 clones, around 75% being singletons. On this clone itself: The antigen remains undetermined.

The V segment lost 6 bases and the J segment 5 bases; nucleotides outside the gene matches: 9. The CDR3 length is 13 residues. Germline V gives CDR1 SQVTM, CDR2 ANQGSEA. What was sequenced was PBMCs. The clonotype comes from a male donor in good health and CMV-seronegative. The V gene is TRBV29-1, the J gene TRBJ1-1; TRBD1 matches at 7 bases. Here the CDR3 DNA reads TGCAGCGTACAACAGGGGTACATAACTGAAGCTTTCTTT. This gives the protein CSVQQGYITEAFF.